The 10 T cell receptor beta chains presented below share a single source sample, sequenced in a study of Tregs in tolerant kidney transplant recipients. After 6 days with irradiated graft donor PBMCs, CFSE-labeled recipient PBMCs were FACS-sorted. Which antigens these TCRs recognize remains unknown. Here immunoSEQ multiplex PCR was the method, and the copy in TCRdb shows in-frame clones only, minus some. The sample has thousands of clones. The sequences come from CD8+ T cells from blood cultured with allogeneic cells, collected before the transplant. The receptors here all came from a human patient who received a combined kidney and bone marrow transplant.

Points on this clone: The read terminates 3 residues before the CDR3 end, so the remaining end is supplied by the germline J gene. The rearrangement uses TRBV25-1 and TRBJ1-2; D may be TRBD1 (5 bases). The CDR3 covers 13 residues. CDR1 is MGHDK and CDR2 is SYGVNS in the germline V gene. V shed 4 bases and J shed 4 bases, with 10 bases lying between them. The DNA read from the CDR3 is TGTGCCAGCAGTGTGGGGGGAGGCTATGGC. It yields the protein CASSVGGGYG. The whole CDR3 sequence reads CASSVGGGYGYTF.

Details on this clone: The CDR3 goes on 3 residues after the read ends, and that part is filled in from the germline J gene. The rearrangement links TRBV6-1 to TRBJ1-2; D gene unclear. Trimming removed 0 bases at V and 1 base at J, with 12 bases between. CDR1 MNHNS and CDR2 SASEGT come from the germline V gene. The CDR3 has 16 amino acids. The DNA read from the CDR3 is TGTGCCAGCAGTGAAGCGGTACAGACGTTTAACTATGGC. As protein: CASSEAVQTFNYG. The CDR3 reads in full as CASSEAVQTFNYGYTF.

A note on this clone: The read comes to an end 3 residues before the CDR3 does, leaving the germline J gene to fill in the end. The gene calls are TRBV19 and TRBJ1-5; TRBD1 agrees at 7 bases. The CDR3 runs 16 residues. The junction had 9 bases not matched to a gene; V was cut back by 7 bases and J by 0 bases. The germline gives CDR1 LNHDA, CDR2 SQIVND (reference sequence). CDR3 loop: CASNIGTAYSNQPQHF. The CDR3 bases that were read are TGTGCCAGTAATATCGGGACAGCTTATAGCAATCAGCCC.

A note on this clone: The sequence runs out 3 residues before the end of the CDR3; the remainder is reconstructed from the germline J gene. The chain employs TRBV19 and TRBJ1-2; TRBD1 is a possible D gene (5 bases). CDR1 and CDR2 from the germline V gene are LNHDA and SQIVND (reference sequence). Trimming shortened V by 7 bases and J by 4 bases, and 13 bases separated the two germline ends. This CDR3 is built from 13 residues. The covered CDR3 bases are TGTGCCAGTACCCCGGGGGGATCCTATGGC. This sequence encodes CASTPGGSYG. The full CDR3 sequence reads CASTPGGSYGYTF.

Comments on this clone: The missing CDR3 end, 3 residues past where the read stops, is filled in from the germline J gene. V gene TRBV6-1 combines with J gene TRBJ2-7; 10 bases are a match to TRBD2. The CDR3 length is 15 residues. The V gene's germline CDR1 is MNHNS and CDR2 SASEGT. Losses at the gene ends were 4 bases for V and 4 bases for J; bases not matched to a gene: 7. The CDR3 spells CASSAPSGGGYEQYF. The sequenced part of the CDR3 DNA is TGTGCCAGCAGTGCGCCTAGCGGGGGTGGTTACGAG.

As concerns this clone: The CDR3 end is not reached by the read, which stops 3 residues before it; the germline J gene fills it in. The chain carries TRBV2 and TRBJ1-6; 10 nucleotides line up with TRBD1. Germline assignment: CDR1 SNHLY and CDR2 FYNNEI. This CDR3 is built from 17 residues. The part of the CDR3 DNA that was read is TGTGTCAGAGTGGGACAGGGGCGCCTGGCGGCTAATTCACCC. Protein product: CVRVGQGRLAANSP. The whole CDR3 reads CVRVGQGRLAANSPLHF.

About this clone itself: The read terminates 3 residues ahead of where the CDR3 ends, so the germline J gene completes it. This rearrangement joins TRBV16 to TRBJ1-2; unclear D gene. The CDR3 length is 15 residues. V was cut by 3 bases and J by 2 bases, with 13 bases left in between. The germline gives CDR1 KGHSY, CDR2 FQNENV. The CDR3 loop reads CASSHLAGANYGYTF. Incomplete CDR3 DNA: TGTGCCAGCAGCCATCTGGCAGGAGCCAACTATGGC.

Concerning this clone: The missing CDR3 end, 3 residues past where the read stops, is filled in from the germline J gene. This chain links TRBV19 with TRBJ1-5; 10 bases map to TRBD1. This CDR3 is 16 amino acids long. Unmatched junction bases numbered 13, after V lost 8 bases and J lost 6 bases. Germline CDR1 reads LNHDA; CDR2 reads SQIVND (reference sequence). Incomplete CDR3 DNA: TGTGCCAGTGCCTGGGGGACAGGGGCTCTTAGTCAGCCC. Its translation: CASAWGTGALSQP. The whole CDR3 protein reads CASAWGTGALSQPQHF.

Measured by frequency, this clone is large. Partial CDR3 DNA: TGTGCCAGCAGCTTACCCGCGGGGACGAACACCGGGGAG. Its translation is CASSLPAGTNTGE. The full CDR3 protein is CASSLPAGTNTGELFF. The chain has TRBV7-6 and TRBJ2-2, with D possibly being TRBD2 (6 bases). The sequence runs out 3 residues before the end of the CDR3; the remainder is reconstructed from the germline J gene. Germline V gene lookup returns CDR1 SGHVS and CDR2 FNYEAQ. The CDR3 covers 16 residues. Trimming shortened V by 2 bases and J by 0 bases, and 10 bases separated the two germline ends.

In regard to this clone: The CDR3 extends 3 residues past the end of the read, so its final part is completed from the germline J gene. V usage is TRBV5-6 and J usage is TRBJ2-7; 9 nucleotides line up with TRBD1. The CDR3 extends over 14 amino acids. Germline V gene data show CDR1 as SGHDT and CDR2 as YYEEEE. After removal of 4 bases from V and 6 bases from J, the junction contained 8 bases not matched to a gene. CDR3 sequence: CASSPTGGPAEQYF. The covered CDR3 bases are TGTGCCAGCAGCCCGACAGGGGGTCCGGCCGAG. The full variable domain, in which reference TRBV5-6 and TRBJ2-7 provide the parts outside the CDR3, is DAGVTQSPTHLIKTRGQQVTLRCSPKSGHDTVSWYQQALGQGPQFIFQYYEEEERQRGNFPDRFSGHQFPNYSSELNVNALLLGDSALYLCASSPTGGPAEQYFGPGTRLTVT.